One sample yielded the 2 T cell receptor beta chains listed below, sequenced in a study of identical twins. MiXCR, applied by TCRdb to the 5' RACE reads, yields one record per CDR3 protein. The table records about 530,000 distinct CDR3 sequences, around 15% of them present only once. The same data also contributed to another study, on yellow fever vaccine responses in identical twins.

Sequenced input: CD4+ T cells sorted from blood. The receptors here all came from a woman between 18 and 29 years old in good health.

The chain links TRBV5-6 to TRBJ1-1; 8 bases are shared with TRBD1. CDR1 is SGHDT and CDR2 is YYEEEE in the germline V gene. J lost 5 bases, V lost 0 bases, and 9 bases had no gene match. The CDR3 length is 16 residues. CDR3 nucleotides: TGTGCCAGCAGCTTGGTGTGGGCCAGGGGGCGAACTGAAGCTTTCTTT. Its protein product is CASSLVWARGRTEAFF.

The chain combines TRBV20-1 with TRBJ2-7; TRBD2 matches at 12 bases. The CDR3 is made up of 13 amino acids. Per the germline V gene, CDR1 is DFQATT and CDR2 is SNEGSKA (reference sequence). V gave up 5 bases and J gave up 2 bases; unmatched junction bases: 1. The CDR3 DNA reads TGCAGTGCTCTAGCGGGGGGGACCTACGAGCAGTACGTC. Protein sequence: CSALAGGTYEQYV.